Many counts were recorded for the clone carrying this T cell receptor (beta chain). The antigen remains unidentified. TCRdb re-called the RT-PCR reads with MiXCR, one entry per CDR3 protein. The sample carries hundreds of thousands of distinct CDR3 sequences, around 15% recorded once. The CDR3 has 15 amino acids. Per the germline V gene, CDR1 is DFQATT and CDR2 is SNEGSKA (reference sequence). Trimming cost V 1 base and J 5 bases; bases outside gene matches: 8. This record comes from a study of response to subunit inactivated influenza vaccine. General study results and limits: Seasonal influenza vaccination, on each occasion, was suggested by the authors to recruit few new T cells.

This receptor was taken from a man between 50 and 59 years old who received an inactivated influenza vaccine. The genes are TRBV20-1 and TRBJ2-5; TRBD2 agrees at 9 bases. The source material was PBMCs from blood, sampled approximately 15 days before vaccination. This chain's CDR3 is CSARGISSGTETQYF. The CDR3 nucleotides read TGCAGTGCTAGAGGCATTTCTAGCGGGACGGAGACCCAGTACTTC.